This T cell receptor beta chain stems from a study of cytomegalovirus exposure and HLA in healthy donors. Study details: In a later analysis, the 90 to 150 validation repertoires were reported to have used the same platform as the roughly 600 first-cohort repertoires. The study's findings and limits: The majority of TCR sequences were rare, yet some public TCRs appeared in many donors. The investigators catalogued 150 to 200 TCR beta chains as cytomegalovirus-associated. According to a subsequent analysis, TCR clusters from the first cohort were inclined to appear together in the 120 validation repertoires.

On this clone: Antigen specificity is unknown.

Per germline, CDR1 SGDLS and CDR2 YYNGEE. The CDR3 has 15 residues. Unmatched junction bases numbered 6, after V lost 3 bases and J lost 4 bases. Measured with immunoSEQ multiplex PCR; TCRdb has only the in-frame clones, and not every one. This table has tens of thousands of clones, 90% to 95% appearing once. This TCR derives from a young woman in good health and CMV-seronegative. The chain couples TRBV9 to TRBJ1-5, with TRBD1 matching over 8 bases. Material for sequencing was PBMCs. The CDR3 DNA reads TGTGCCAGCAGCGAGACCGGGACAGGTAATCAGCCCCAGCATTTT. It translates to CASSETGTGNQPQHF. Supplemented by reference TRBV9 and TRBJ1-5, the full variable domain reads DSGVTQTPKHLITATGQRVTLRCSPRSGDLSVYWYQQSLDQGLQFLIQYYNGEERAKGNILERFSAQQFPDLHSELNLSSLELGDSALYFCASSETGTGNQPQHFGDGTRLSIL.